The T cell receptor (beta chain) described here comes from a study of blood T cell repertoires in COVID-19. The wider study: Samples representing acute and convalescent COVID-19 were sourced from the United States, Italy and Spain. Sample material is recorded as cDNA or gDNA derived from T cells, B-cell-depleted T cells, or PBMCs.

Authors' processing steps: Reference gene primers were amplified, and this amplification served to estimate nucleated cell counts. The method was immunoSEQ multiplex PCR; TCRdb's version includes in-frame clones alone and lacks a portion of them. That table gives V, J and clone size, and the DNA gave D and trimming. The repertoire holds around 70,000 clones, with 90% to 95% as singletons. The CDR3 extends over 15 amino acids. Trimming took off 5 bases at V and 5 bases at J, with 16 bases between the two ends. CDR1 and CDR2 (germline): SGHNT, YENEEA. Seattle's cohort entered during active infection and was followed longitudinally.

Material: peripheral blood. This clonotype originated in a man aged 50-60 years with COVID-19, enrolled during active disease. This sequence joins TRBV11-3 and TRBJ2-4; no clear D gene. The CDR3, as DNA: TGTGCCAGCAGCCCTGGAACCGGGTGGGAAAACATTCAGTACTTC. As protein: CASSPGTGWENIQYF.